A selection of T cell receptor beta chains follows, all from one sample in a study of blood T cell repertoires in COVID-19. Sequenced by immunoSEQ multiplex PCR; TCRdb stores in-frame clones only, minus some. This sample has about 69,000 clones; around 80% occur once, and the top ten carry about an eighth. Sequences were obtained from peripheral blood. These receptor sequences come from a man between 50 and 59 years old with COVID-19, enrolled during active disease. Each CDR3 is given with its conserved first and last residue. A D gene is named only where the DNA matches it firmly. Not all rows give a size; the values are once, few, many and, for expanded clones, a class.

D,V,J,size,CDR3,DNA
-,TRBV4-1,TRBJ1-1,-,CASSQEEVSSTEAFF,TGCGCCAGCAGCCAAGAGGAGGTTTCGAGCACTGAAGCTTTCTTT
-,TRBV11-2,TRBJ2-3,-,CASSLAIAGHTQYF,TGTGCCAGCAGCTTAGCTATCGCAGGCCATACGCAGTATTTT
-,TRBV7-9,TRBJ1-2,few,CASSLAEGGGYTF,TGTGCCAGCAGCTTAGCCGAGGGAGGCGGCTACACCTTC
-,TRBV18,TRBJ2-2,-,CASSPSAGPTNTGELFF,TGTGCCAGCTCACCATCGGCGGGGCCGACGAACACCGGGGAGCTGTTTTTT
-,TRBV10-1,TRBJ2-5,-,CASSETDQETQYF,TGCGCCAGCAGTGAGACAGACCAAGAGACCCAGTACTTC
TRBD1,TRBV29-1,TRBJ1-1,-,CSGNPGQGTPEAFF,TGCAGCGGTAACCCGGGACAGGGAACCCCTGAAGCTTTCTTT
TRBD2,TRBV4-2,TRBJ2-1,-,CASSLPPSGGYNEQFF,TGTGCCAGCAGCCTTCCTCCTAGCGGGGGGTACAATGAGCAGTTCTTC
-,TRBV6-1,TRBJ1-2,-,CASSELGAKNYGYTF,TGTGCCAGCAGTGAACTGGGGGCGAAGAACTATGGCTACACCTTC
TRBD1,TRBV5-1,TRBJ2-6,-,CASSRTGLRLSGANVLTF,TGCGCCAGCAGTAGGACAGGGCTTAGACTCTCTGGGGCCAACGTCCTGACTTTC
TRBD1,TRBV9,TRBJ1-6,-,CASSAEQGILYNSPLHF,TGTGCCAGCAGCGCCGAACAGGGGATCCTTTATAATTCACCCCTCCACTTT
-,TRBV5-6,TRBJ2-4,-,CASSFSPGRENIQYF,TGTGCCAGCAGCTTTTCACCGGGTAGAGAAAACATTCAGTACTTC
-,TRBV11-2,TRBJ2-2,once,CASSSSTGELFF,TGTGCCAGCAGTTCCAGCACCGGGGAGCTGTTTTTT
TRBD1,TRBV5-1,TRBJ2-2,-,CASSTGQASNTGELFF,TGCGCCAGCAGCACCGGACAGGCTTCGAACACCGGGGAGCTGTTTTTT
-,TRBV19,TRBJ2-7,-,CASSSLRGEQYF,TGTGCCAGTAGCTCGCTTAGAGGCGAGCAGTACTTC
TRBD2,TRBV7-7,TRBJ2-2,-,CASSLSAGKGTGELFF,TGTGCCAGCAGCTTATCAGCGGGGAAAGGAACCGGGGAGCTGTTTTTT
-,TRBV5-1,TRBJ2-2,-,CASSARTENTGELFF,TGCGCCAGCAGCGCCCGGACAGAAAACACCGGGGAGCTGTTTTTT
TRBD2,TRBV3-1/TRBV3-2,TRBJ2-4,-,CASSQRLAGSILAKNIQYF,TGTGCCAGCAGCCAAAGACTAGCGGGGTCTATTCTAGCCAAAAACATTCAGTACTTC
TRBD2,TRBV5-5,TRBJ2-7,-,CASSFPGLAYEQYF,TGTGCCAGCAGCTTCCCGGGACTAGCTTACGAGCAGTACTTC
-,TRBV11-2,TRBJ1-2,-,CASSSSTGHYGYTF,TGTGCCAGCAGCTCTTCGACAGGCCATTATGGCTACACCTTC
-,TRBV7-7,TRBJ2-5,few,CASSRDFQETQYF,TGTGCCAGCAGCCGGGACTTCCAAGAGACCCAGTACTTC
-,TRBV7-9,TRBJ2-7,few,CASSHSGRWIYEQYF,TGTGCCAGCAGCCACTCGGGGAGGTGGATATACGAGCAGTACTTC
-,TRBV6-5,TRBJ2-5,-,CASSPRTDMAQYF,TGTGCCAGCAGTCCTAGGACAGACATGGCCCAGTACTTC
TRBD1,TRBV5-6,TRBJ1-1,-,CASSLGAGQGESEAFF,TGTGCCAGCAGCTTGGGGGCGGGACAGGGTGAATCCGAAGCTTTCTTT
TRBD2,TRBV7-9,TRBJ2-1,-,CASSPGLALNEQFF,TGTGCCAGCAGCCCGGGACTAGCTCTAAATGAGCAGTTCTTC
-,TRBV12-5,TRBJ2-3,-,CASGLRLDTQYF,TGTGCTAGTGGACTACGATTGGATACGCAGTATTTT
-,TRBV15,TRBJ2-3,-,CATSSPQDRTRSTDTQYF,TGTGCCACCAGCAGCCCTCAGGACAGAACCCGTAGCACAGATACGCAGTATTTT
-,TRBV2,TRBJ1-1,-,CASTTGQMNTEAFF,TGTGCCAGCACCACAGGACAGATGAACACTGAAGCTTTCTTT
-,TRBV5-1,TRBJ1-1,-,CASSSRTSLTEAFF,TGCGCCAGCAGCTCCCGGACTTCGTTGACTGAAGCTTTCTTT
-,TRBV6-5,TRBJ1-2,-,CASRSDRGNYGYTF,TGTGCCAGTCGCTCTGACCGGGGAAACTATGGCTACACCTTC
-,TRBV9,TRBJ1-4,-,CASSALGRETNEKLFF,TGTGCCAGCAGCGCCCTTGGGAGAGAAACTAATGAAAAACTGTTTTTT
-,TRBV18,TRBJ2-2,-,CASSPAVADPLPTPMANTGELFF,TGTGCCAGCTCACCCGCGGTAGCCGACCCCCTTCCGACACCTATGGCGAACACCGGGGAGCTGTTTTTT
-,TRBV29-1,TRBJ2-5,-,CSVASGDKTQYF,TGCAGCGTTGCCAGCGGGGACAAGACCCAGTACTTC
TRBD2,TRBV10-2,TRBJ2-5,-,CASRLAGEETQYF,TGCGCCAGCAGGCTAGCGGGGGAAGAGACCCAGTACTTC